This entry describes one TCR beta chain. Its antigen is currently unknown. The data stem from a study of beta chain features in type 1 diabetes. Sequenced material consisted of expressed TCRB transcripts (all of the isolated RNA was reverse transcribed). The table came from immunoSEQ multiplex PCR; TCRdb's copy has only in-frame clones and leaves some out. Altogether some 200,000 clones are present, roughly a tenth being singletons, with the ten largest covering 1% to 1.5%. It was via CD45RO/CCR7/CD25/CD127/CD95/CD27 that CD4+ naive, central memory, regulatory and stem cell-like memory cells were sorted. Germline CDR1 and CDR2: LNHDA and SQIVND (reference sequence). This CDR3 region has 16 residues. The V end lost 3 bases, the J end lost 2 bases, and 16 bases lay between the germline ends. Study outcomes and limitations: It was among patients, rather than healthy donors, that naive, central memory and Treg TCRB repertoires appeared more similar. PCR may have favored shorter templates equally in patients and controls.

The receptor's source is a man between 18 and 29 years old in good health. The J gene is TRBJ1-1, the V gene TRBV19, with a weak D call TRBD1 (6 bases). Sample: central memory CD4+ T cells from blood. The CDR3 DNA reads as TGTGCCAGTAGTATCGGTCGGGACACGCGAAACACTGAAGCTTTCTTT. Its protein product is CASSIGRDTRNTEAFF. The full variable domain, rest sourced from reference TRBV19 and TRBJ1-1, is DGGITQSPKYLFRKEGQNVTLSCEQNLNHDAMYWYRQDPGQGLRLIYYSQIVNDFQKGDIAEGYSVSREKKESFPLTVTSAQKNPTAFYLCASSIGRDTRNTEAFFGQGTRLTVV.